The 5 T cell receptor beta chains reported below all come from one sample, sequenced in a study of cytomegalovirus exposure and HLA in healthy donors. The PCR was carried out with 60 Vbeta primers and 13 Jbeta primers. Generated by immunoSEQ multiplex PCR, the TCRdb table keeps only in-frame clones and is missing some. The sample has a few hundred thousand clones, more than 60% seen once. The specimen sequenced was PBMCs. The receptor source for this set is a man aged 35-49 years in good health and CMV-seronegative.

This sequence joins TRBV5-1 and TRBJ1-5; 8 nucleotides match TRBD1. From germline, CDR1 is SGHRS and CDR2 YFSETQ. Germline trimming cut 4 bases from V and 0 bases from J; bases unmatched to any gene: 3. This CDR3 has 15 residues. The CDR3 is CASSPGTGSNQPQHF. The CDR3 coding sequence is TGCGCCAGCAGCCCCGGGACAGGTAGCAATCAGCCCCAGCATTTT.

This rearrangement joins TRBV7-2 to TRBJ2-7, with D unresolved. CDR3 length: 14 amino acids. With 1 base removed from V and 1 base from J, the gap between germline ends came to 8 bases. In germline, CDR1 is SGHTA, CDR2 FQGNSA. The CDR3 nucleotides read TGTGCCAGCAGCTTAGGAACACGTTCCTACGAGCAGTACTTC. Translated: CASSLGTRSYEQYF.

This clone has a handful of counts. The chain has TRBV7-9 and TRBJ1-1; D not resolved. The germline gives CDR1 SEHNR, CDR2 FQNEAQ (reference sequence). This CDR3 region has 15 residues. Trimming removed 7 bases at V and 1 base at J, with 16 bases between. In DNA, the CDR3 is TGTGCCAGCATCCCGGGGAGGGTGCGGAACACTGAAGCTTTCTTT. This translates into CASIPGRVRNTEAFF.

The sample holds one count of this clone. The gene calls are TRBV6-6 and TRBJ1-1; TRBD1 matches 7 bases. This CDR3 has 13 amino acids. J lost 4 bases, V lost 4 bases, and 3 bases had no gene match. CDR1 and CDR2 from the germline V gene are MNHNY and SVGAGI (reference sequence). The CDR3 reads CASSFRGLTEAFF. CDR3 sequence (DNA): TGTGCCAGCAGTTTTAGGGGGCTCACTGAAGCTTTCTTT.

CDR3 amino acids: CASSPDGVTQYF. CDR3 DNA sequence: TGTGCCAGCAGCCCCGACGGGGTTACGCAGTATTTT. The chain employs TRBV7-6 and TRBJ2-3; tentative D call: TRBD2 (5 bases). Trimming shortened V by 5 bases and J by 8 bases, and 11 bases separated the two germline ends. The CDR3 spans 12 residues. CDR1 SGHVS and CDR2 FNYEAQ come from the germline V gene.